These T cell receptor beta chains were read from a single sample in a study of T-cell reconstitution after alpha-beta-depleted transplantation in children. Via MiXCR, TCRdb re-called the PCR reads, giving one row per CDR3 protein. The sample holds about 580,000 distinct CDR3 sequences, more than 20% seen once. The source was PBMCs, mostly from graft donor cells, collected 360 days after TCRalphabeta/CD19-depleted stem cell transplant. These receptor sequences come from a boy in the first two years of life who had a stem cell transplant for acute myeloid leukemia, so the T cells may come from the graft donor. Both conserved end residues are part of each CDR3.

>TRBV6-1|TRBJ2-1
CASRKPGQGYNEQFF
>TRBV28|TRBJ2-1
CASSFRGTFNEQFF
>TRBV3-1|TRBJ2-7
CASSQEVRTYEQYF
>TRBV20-1|TRBJ1-1
CSARVQGVTEAFF
>TRBV20-1|TRBJ2-2
CSARDGDRVSGELFF
>TRBV28|TRBJ2-2
CASSFLAWGTGELFF
>TRBV20-1|TRBJ2-5
CSAPTRTQETQYF
>TRBV5-6|TRBJ2-1
CASIPGSSGGHNEQFF
>TRBV18|TRBJ2-3
CASSPPGAAEQPGVDTDTQYF
>TRBV20-1|TRBJ1-6
CSARDRRGLNSPLHF
>TRBV5-1|TRBJ2-3
CASSLALAGGPDTQYF
>TRBV6-1|TRBJ2-3
CASSGTSHFTDTQYF
>TRBV7-9|TRBJ1-1
CASSPTGWTEAFF
>TRBV5-5|TRBJ2-5
CASSAADSGIETQYF
>TRBV28|TRBJ2-5
CATIDPGGMETQYF
>TRBV7-2|TRBJ1-2
CASSLTLNYGYTF
>TRBV6-5|TRBJ1-5
CASSYSRGSNQPQHF
>TRBV12-3/TRBV12-4|TRBJ1-5
CASSPGSPNQPQHF
>TRBV6-5|TRBJ2-7
CASSYAGTSLYEQYF
>TRBV4-3|TRBJ2-1
CASSQRTSTTYNEQFF
>TRBV6-5|TRBJ1-4
CASSYRRQRENEKLFF
>TRBV10-3|TRBJ1-2
CAISESRGTGSGYTF
>TRBV7-2|TRBJ2-1
CASSDTPLAPGDEQFF
>TRBV20-1|TRBJ1-1
CSASAQSGTEAFF
>TRBV11-3|TRBJ2-2
CASSLVGLLNTGELFF
>TRBV15|TRBJ2-3
CATSRVPDTDTQYF
>TRBV18|TRBJ2-1
CASSPWESSYNEQFF
>TRBV7-6|TRBJ1-1
CASSLVPTAGNTEAFF
>TRBV6-6|TRBJ1-5
CASSYSRQPQHF
>TRBV20-1|TRBJ2-1
CSASPSGPYNEQFF
>TRBV15|TRBJ2-1
CATSRDFRGPSEQFF
>TRBV12-3/TRBV12-4|TRBJ2-3
CASSLGSLAGTDTQYF
>TRBV20-1|TRBJ1-1
CSARQYRANGRANRANTEAFF
>TRBV9|TRBJ2-5
CASSVAPGGVGRETQYF
>TRBV7-2|TRBJ2-5
CASSRQKGGSETQYF
>TRBV4-1|TRBJ2-3
CASSPGLGGRTDTQYF
>TRBV12-3/TRBV12-4|TRBJ2-7
CASRRSGGEIYEQYF
>TRBV28|TRBJ2-1
CASTSVGNEQFF
>TRBV7-9|TRBJ2-3
CASSLGASPEPTTQYF
>TRBV20-1|TRBJ1-1
CSARELGGGTEAFF
>TRBV27|TRBJ2-1
CASSFGTATYNEQFF
>TRBV6-1|TRBJ2-3
CASSQAGAGDTQYF
>TRBV25-1|TRBJ2-1
CASSERVGLPSYNEQFF
>TRBV28|TRBJ2-2
CASSLALRVWTNTGELFF
>TRBV12-3/TRBV12-4|TRBJ1-2
CASSLFGQGYGYTF
>TRBV5-1|TRBJ2-5
CASSHFRGGETQYF
>TRBV3-1|TRBJ2-4
CASSQAGDAKNIQYF
>TRBV20-1|TRBJ2-1
CSARELDRKGEQFF
>TRBV18|TRBJ2-7
CASSPEGAAYEQYF
>TRBV6-5|TRBJ1-2
CASRAGSGYGYTF